The clone carrying this T cell receptor beta chain was observed at least ten times. The sample comes from a study of regulatory T cells in long-lasting Graves disease. Library construction for TCR beta used iRepertoire HTBI primers and Arm-PCR of CDR3 regions. As processed by the authors: Sequenced samples collectively carried about 62 TRBV and about 15 TRBJ segments. TCRdb redid the calling of the multiplex PCR reads with MiXCR, one entry per CDR3 protein. TCRdb, not the original authors, processed these V and J calls. In the table there are approximately 290,000 distinct CDR3 sequences, around a fifth of which are singletons. The CDR3 is 14 amino acids. J gave up 4 bases and V 4 bases, and 5 bases lay outside the gene matches. Germline V gene lookup returns CDR1 MNHEY and CDR2 SMNVEV (reference sequence). Time point meaning: persistent/refractory GD, antithyroid drugs over 5 years with positive TRAb. The TCR library used RNA extracted from PBMCs. Guidelines of the American Thyroid Association were used to diagnose Graves' disease. The patients included were those that came from an endocrinology department in Xi'an, China.

The sample consisted of peripheral blood mononuclear cells (PBMCs), taken when the disease was refractory, from a patient treated with antithyroid drugs. The chain joins TRBV27 to TRBJ2-7, with 9 bases matching TRBD2. The TCR comes from a female donor with Graves disease. CDR3 nucleotides: TGTGCCAGCAGTTCCGGGACTAGCAAGTACGAGCAGTACTTC. It yields the protein CASSSGTSKYEQYF.